Given below is one T cell receptor (beta chain) in context. V dropped 3 bases and J dropped 7 bases, with 13 bases sitting between them. The CDR3 totals 13 residues. TCRdb reanalysed the 5' RACE reads using MiXCR and keeps one entry per CDR3 protein. The sample records over 350,000 distinct CDR3 sequences, less than 25% being singletons. The sample comes from a study of T-cell memory formation after mild COVID-19. The receptor was derived from an adult woman who had mild COVID-19 (a few samples of this study predate the infection). Cell type and time point are not known. The J gene is TRBJ2-7, the V gene TRBV12-3 or TRBV12-4; D is possibly TRBD2 (6 bases). The sequenced sample was PBMCs or a T cell subset sorted from them (not recorded which). CDR3 in DNA: TGTGCCAGCAGTTTGAGAGGGGCGGGGGAGCAGTACTTC. It is translated as CASSLRGAGEQYF.